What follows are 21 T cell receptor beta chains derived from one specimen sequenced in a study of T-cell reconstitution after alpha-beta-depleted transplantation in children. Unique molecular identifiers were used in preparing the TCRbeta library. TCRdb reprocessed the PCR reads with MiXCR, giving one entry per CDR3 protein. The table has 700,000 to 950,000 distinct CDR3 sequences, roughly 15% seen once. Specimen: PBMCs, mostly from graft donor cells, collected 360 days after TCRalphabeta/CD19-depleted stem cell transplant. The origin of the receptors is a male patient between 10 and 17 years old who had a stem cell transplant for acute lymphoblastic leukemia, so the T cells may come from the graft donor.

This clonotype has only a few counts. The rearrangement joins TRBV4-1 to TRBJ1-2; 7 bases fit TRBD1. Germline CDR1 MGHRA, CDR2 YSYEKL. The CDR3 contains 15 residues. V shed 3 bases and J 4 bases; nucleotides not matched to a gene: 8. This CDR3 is CASSHERQGRYGYTF. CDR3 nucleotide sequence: TGCGCCAGCAGCCACGAGCGACAGGGCCGCTATGGCTACACCTTC.

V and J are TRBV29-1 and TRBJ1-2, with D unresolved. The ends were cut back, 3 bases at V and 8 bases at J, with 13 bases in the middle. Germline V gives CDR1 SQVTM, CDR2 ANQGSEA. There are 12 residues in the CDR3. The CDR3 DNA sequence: TGCAGCGTTGACTCAGAAAAAGGGGGCTACACCTTC. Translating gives CSVDSEKGGYTF.

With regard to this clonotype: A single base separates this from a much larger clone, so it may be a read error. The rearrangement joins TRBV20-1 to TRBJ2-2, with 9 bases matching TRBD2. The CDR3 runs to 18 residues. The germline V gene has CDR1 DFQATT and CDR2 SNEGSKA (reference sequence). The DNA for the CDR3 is TGCTGTGCTAGAACGACTAGCGGTTATGAGGGCTACGCCGGGGAGCTGTTTTTT. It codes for CCARTTSGYEGYAGELFF.

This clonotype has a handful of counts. This CDR3 reads CASSPREGLAGSYEQYF. CDR3 bases: TGTGCCAGCAGCCCTAGAGAGGGACTAGCGGGCTCCTACGAGCAGTACTTC. This chain uses TRBV7-9 with TRBJ2-7; 12 bases line up with TRBD2. The CDR3 is made up of 17 amino acids. J gave up 0 bases and V 5 bases, and 8 bases lay outside the gene matches. Germline CDR1 SEHNR, CDR2 FQNEAQ (reference sequence).

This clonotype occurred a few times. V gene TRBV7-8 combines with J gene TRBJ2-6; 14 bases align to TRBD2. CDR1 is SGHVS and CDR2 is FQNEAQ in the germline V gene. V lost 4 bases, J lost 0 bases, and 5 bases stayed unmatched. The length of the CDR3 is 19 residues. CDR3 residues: CASSSRGLAGVSGANVLTF. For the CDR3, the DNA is TGTGCCAGCAGCTCCCGGGGACTAGCGGGGGTCTCTGGGGCCAACGTCCTGACTTTC.

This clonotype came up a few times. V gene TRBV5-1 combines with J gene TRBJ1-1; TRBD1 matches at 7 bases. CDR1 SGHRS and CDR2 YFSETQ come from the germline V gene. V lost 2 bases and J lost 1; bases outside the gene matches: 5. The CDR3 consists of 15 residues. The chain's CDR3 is CASSLRGQRNTEAFF. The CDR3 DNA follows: TGCGCCAGCAGCTTAAGGGGACAGCGGAACACTGAAGCTTTCTTT.

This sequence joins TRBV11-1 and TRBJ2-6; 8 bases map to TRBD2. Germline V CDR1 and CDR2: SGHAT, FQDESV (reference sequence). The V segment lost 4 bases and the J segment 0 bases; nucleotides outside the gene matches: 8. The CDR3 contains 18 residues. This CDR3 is CASSSELADRSGANVLTF. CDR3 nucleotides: TGTGCCAGCAGCTCCGAACTAGCGGACCGCTCTGGGGCCAACGTCCTGACTTTC.

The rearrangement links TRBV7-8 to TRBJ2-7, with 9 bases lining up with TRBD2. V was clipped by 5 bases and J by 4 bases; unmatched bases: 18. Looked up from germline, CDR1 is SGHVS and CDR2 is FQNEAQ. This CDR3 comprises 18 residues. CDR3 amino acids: CASSVGTSPDRLRYEQYF. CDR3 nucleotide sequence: TGTGCCAGCAGCGTAGGGACTAGCCCAGACCGGTTACGGTACGAGCAGTACTTC.

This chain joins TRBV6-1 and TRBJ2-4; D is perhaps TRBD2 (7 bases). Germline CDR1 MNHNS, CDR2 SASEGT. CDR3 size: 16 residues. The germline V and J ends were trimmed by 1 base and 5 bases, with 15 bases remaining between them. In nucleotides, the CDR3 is TGTGCCAGCAGTGAAGATCGGGGGGCTGGGGAAAACATTCAGTACTTC. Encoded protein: CASSEDRGAGENIQYF.

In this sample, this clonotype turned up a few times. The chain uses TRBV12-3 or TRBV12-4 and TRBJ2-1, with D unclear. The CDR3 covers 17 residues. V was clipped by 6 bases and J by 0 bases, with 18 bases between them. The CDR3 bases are TGTGCCAGCAGCCCCCCCGCGCGAAAAAGCTCCTACAATGAGCAGTTCTTC. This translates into CASSPPARKSSYNEQFF.

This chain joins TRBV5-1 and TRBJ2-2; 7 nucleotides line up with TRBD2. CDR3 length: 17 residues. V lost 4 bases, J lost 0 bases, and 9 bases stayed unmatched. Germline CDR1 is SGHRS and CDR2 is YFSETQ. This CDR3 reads CASSAVPSGANTGELFF. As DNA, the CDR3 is TGCGCCAGCAGCGCGGTACCTAGCGGCGCGAACACCGGGGAGCTGTTTTTT.

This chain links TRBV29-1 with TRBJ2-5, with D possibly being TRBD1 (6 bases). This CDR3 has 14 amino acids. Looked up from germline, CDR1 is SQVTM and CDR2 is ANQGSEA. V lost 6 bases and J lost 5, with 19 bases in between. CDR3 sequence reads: CSVLRNRVGETQYF. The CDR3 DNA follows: TGCAGCGTCCTAAGAAACAGGGTCGGGGAGACCCAGTACTTC.

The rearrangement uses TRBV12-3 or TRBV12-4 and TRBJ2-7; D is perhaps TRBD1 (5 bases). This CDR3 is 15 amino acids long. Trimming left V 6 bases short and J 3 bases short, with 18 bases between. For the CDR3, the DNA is TGTGCCAGCAGAGAGAACCAGGGTAGTAACTACGAGCAGTACTTC. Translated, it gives CASRENQGSNYEQYF.

This CDR3 reads CASSATSGPSYEQYF. CDR3 DNA: TGCGCCAGCAGCGCCACTAGCGGACCTTCCTACGAGCAGTACTTC. The chain links TRBV5-1 to TRBJ2-7; 8 positions agree with TRBD2. The trim removed 4 bases at V and 1 base at J, leaving 7 bases unmatched. Germline values: CDR1 SGHRS, CDR2 YFSETQ. This CDR3 spans 15 amino acids. The variable domain in full, completed from reference TRBV5-1 and TRBJ2-7, reads KAGVTQTPRYLIKTRGQQVTLSCSPISGHRSVSWYQQTPGQGLQFLFEYFSETQRNKGNFPGRFSGRQFSNSRSEMNVSTLELGDSALYLCASSATSGPSYEQYFGPGTRLTVT.

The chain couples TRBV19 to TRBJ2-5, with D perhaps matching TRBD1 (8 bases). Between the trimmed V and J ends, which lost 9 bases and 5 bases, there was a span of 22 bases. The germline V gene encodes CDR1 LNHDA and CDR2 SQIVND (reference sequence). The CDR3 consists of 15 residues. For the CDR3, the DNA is TGTGCCAGCTCGCCCTGGACAGGGCGGGAGGAGACCCAGTACTTC. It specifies CASSPWTGREETQYF.

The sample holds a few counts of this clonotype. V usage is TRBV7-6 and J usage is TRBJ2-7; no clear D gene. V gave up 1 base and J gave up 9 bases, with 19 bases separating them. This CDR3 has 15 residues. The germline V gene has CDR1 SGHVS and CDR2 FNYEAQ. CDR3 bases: TGTGCCAGCAGCTTAGGAAGTAGGTCCAGTAATGGGCAGTACTTC. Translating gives CASSLGSRSSNGQYF.

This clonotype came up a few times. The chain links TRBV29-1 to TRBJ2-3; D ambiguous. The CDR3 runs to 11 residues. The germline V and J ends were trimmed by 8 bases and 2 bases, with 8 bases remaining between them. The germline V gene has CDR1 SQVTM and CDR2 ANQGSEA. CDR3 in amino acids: CSLLVTDTQYF. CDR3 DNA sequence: TGCAGCCTCCTTGTCACAGATACGCAGTATTTT.

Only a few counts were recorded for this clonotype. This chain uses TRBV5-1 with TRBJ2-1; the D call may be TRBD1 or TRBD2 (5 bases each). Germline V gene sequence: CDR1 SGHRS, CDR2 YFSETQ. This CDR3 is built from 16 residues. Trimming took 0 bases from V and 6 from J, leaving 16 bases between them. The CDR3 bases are TGCGCCAGCAGCTTGGTAGAGGGACGGGCCTCCAATGAGCAGTTCTTC. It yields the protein CASSLVEGRASNEQFF.

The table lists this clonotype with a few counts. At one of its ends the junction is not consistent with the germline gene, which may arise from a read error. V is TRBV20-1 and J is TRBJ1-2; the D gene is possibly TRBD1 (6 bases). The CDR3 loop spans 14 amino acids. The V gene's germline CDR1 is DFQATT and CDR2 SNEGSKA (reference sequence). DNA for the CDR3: TGCAGTGCTAGAGATCGGGGGGCTGGCTATGGCTACATCTTC. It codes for CSARDRGAGYGYIF.

The CDR3 sequence is CSARPLGDYEQYF. As DNA, the CDR3 is TGCAGTGCCAGGCCTCTCGGGGACTACGAGCAGTACTTC. The chain uses TRBV20-1 and TRBJ2-7; a possible D gene is TRBD2 (5 bases). The V end lost 6 bases, the J end lost 3 bases, and 15 bases lay between the germline ends. CDR1 is DFQATT and CDR2 is SNEGSKA in the germline V gene (reference sequence). The CDR3 is 13 residues long.

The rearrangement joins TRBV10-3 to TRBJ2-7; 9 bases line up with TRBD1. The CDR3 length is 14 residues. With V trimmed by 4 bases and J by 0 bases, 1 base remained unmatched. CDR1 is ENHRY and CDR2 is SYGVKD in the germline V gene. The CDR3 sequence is CAISVTGGSYEQYF. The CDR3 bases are TGTGCCATCAGTGTGACAGGGGGCTCCTACGAGCAGTACTTC.